The 8 T cell receptor beta chains reported below all come from one sample, sequenced in a study of CD8+CD57+ T cells in acquired aplastic anemia. Profiling that covered TCR beta VDJ and CDR3 relied on genomic DNA as its template. TCRdb reanalysed the reads using MiXCR and keeps one entry per CDR3 protein. This sample has about 420,000 distinct CDR3 sequences; 55% to 70% occur once, and the top ten carry under 4.5%. Sequencing was done on a sample of sorted CD4+, CD8+, or CD8+CD57+ T cells (not recorded which) from PBMCs. Source of these receptors: a human donor in good health, serving as a control.

To note about this clonotype: The CDR3 ends on some other residue instead of the conserved phenylalanine or tryptophan, so this is likely a read error. The limits of the CDR3 on the DNA are not certain, so only TCRdb's listed CDR3 is given. V gene TRBV7-2 combines with J gene TRBJ1-3. The CDR3 spans 13 residues, counting both ends. Germline V gene lookup returns CDR1 SGHTA and CDR2 FQGNSA. The CDR3 loop is CASSSEGGDHPQH.

V and J are TRBV2 and TRBJ2-7; TRBD1 matches at 7 bases. The CDR3 extends over 14 amino acids. V lost 5 bases and J lost 4; bases outside the gene matches: 8. Per germline, CDR1 SNHLY and CDR2 FYNNEI. CDR3 DNA: TGTGCCAGCAGTACCGGGACAGTCACTTACGAGCAGTACTTC. This gives the protein CASSTGTVTYEQYF.

V and J are TRBV5-1 and TRBJ2-7; 7 bases align to TRBD1. Looked up from germline, CDR1 is SGHRS and CDR2 is YFSETQ. J gave up 0 bases and V 3 bases, and 15 bases lay outside the gene matches. This CDR3 has 18 residues. This chain's CDR3 is CASSSRQGHYYHSYEQYF. DNA of the CDR3: TGCGCCAGCAGCTCCCGACAGGGACACTACTACCACTCCTACGAGCAGTACTTC.

This clonotype was found a few times. This chain links TRBV20-1 with TRBJ2-3; 12 bases map to TRBD2. V shed 8 bases, J shed 2 bases, and the junction held 5 bases outside the gene matches. Germline loops: CDR1 DFQATT, CDR2 SNEGSKA (reference sequence). The length of the CDR3 is 14 residues. Written as DNA, the CDR3 is TGCAGTCATCGGACTAGCGGGGCCACAGATACGCAGTATTTT. This translates into CSHRTSGATDTQYF.

This clonotype was recorded many times. This sequence joins TRBV10-3 and TRBJ1-6; perhaps TRBD1 as D (5 bases). Trimming left V 1 base short and J 5 bases short, with 9 bases between. This CDR3 has 15 amino acids. Germline CDR1 and CDR2: ENHRY and SYGVKD. The DNA for the CDR3 is TGTGCCATCAGTGAGTTGGGGCAGCATAATTCACCCCTCCACTTT. Protein: CAISELGQHNSPLHF.

Details on this clonotype: At one end, the junction sequence differs from germline, possibly due to a read error. V and J are TRBV2 and TRBJ2-7, with D perhaps being TRBD1 or TRBD2 (5 bases each). CDR1 is SNHLY and CDR2 is FYNNEI in the germline V gene. CDR3 size: 15 residues. DNA for the CDR3: TGTGCCAGCAGCCGGCATGGGGGTAGCATCGGCGAGCTGTATTTC. Its protein product is CASSRHGGSIGELYF.

About this clonotype: This clone may be a read error of a much larger clone one base away. This sequence joins TRBV6-9 and TRBJ1-1; D ambiguous. The CDR3 is 14 amino acids. CDR1 and CDR2 (germline): MNHGY, SVAAGI. The V end lost 3 bases, the J end lost 4 bases, and 12 bases lay between the germline ends. CDR3 DNA sequence: TGTGCCAGCAGTTACGTTCGGGCGCTCACTGAAGCTTTCTTT. Translating it yields CASSYVRALTEAFF.

The CDR3 loop reads CASSFGGGGYTF. The CDR3 DNA is TGTGCCAGCAGCTTCGGTGGGGGGGGCTACACCTTC. The chain employs TRBV7-9 and TRBJ1-2; tentatively, D is TRBD1 (5 bases). Trimming pared 3 bases from V and 8 bases from J, leaving 10 bases between. The CDR3 covers 12 residues. Looked up from germline, CDR1 is SEHNR and CDR2 is FQNEAQ (reference sequence).